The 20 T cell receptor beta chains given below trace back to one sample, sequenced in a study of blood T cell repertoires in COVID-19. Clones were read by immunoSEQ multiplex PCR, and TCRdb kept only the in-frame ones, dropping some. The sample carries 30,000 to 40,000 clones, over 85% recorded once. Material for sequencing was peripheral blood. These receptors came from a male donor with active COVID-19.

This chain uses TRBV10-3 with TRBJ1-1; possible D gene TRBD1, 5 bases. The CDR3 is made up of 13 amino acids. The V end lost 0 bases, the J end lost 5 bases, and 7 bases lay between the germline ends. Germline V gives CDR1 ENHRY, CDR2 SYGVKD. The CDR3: CAISESGGTEAFF. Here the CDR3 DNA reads TGTGCCATCAGTGAGTCGGGGGGAACTGAAGCTTTCTTT.

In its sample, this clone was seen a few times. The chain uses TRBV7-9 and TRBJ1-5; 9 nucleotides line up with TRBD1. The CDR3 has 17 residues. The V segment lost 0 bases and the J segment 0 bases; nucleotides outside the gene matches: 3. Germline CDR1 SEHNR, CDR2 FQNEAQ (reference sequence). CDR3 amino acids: CASSLAGTGYSNQPQHF. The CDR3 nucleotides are TGTGCCAGCAGCTTAGCCGGGACAGGGTATAGCAATCAGCCCCAGCATTTT.

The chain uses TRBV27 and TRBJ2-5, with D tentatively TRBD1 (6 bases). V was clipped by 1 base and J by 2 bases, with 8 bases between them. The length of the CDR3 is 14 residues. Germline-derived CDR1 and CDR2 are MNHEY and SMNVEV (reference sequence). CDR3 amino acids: CASSLYGQQETQYF. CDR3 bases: TGTGCCAGCAGTTTATATGGACAGCAAGAGACCCAGTACTTC.

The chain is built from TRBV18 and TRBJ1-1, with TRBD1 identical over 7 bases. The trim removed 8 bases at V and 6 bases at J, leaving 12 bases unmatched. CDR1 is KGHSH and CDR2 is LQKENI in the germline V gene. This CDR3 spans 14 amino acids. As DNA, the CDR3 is TGTGCCAGCACTATACAGGGGAGAGACCCTGAAGCTTTCTTT. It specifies CASTIQGRDPEAFF.

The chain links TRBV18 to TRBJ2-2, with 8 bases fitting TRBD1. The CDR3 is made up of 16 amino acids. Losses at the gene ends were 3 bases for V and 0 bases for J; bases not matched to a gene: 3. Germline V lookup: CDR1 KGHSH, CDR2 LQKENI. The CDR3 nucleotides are TGTGCCAGCTCACCGACAGGGGAGGCGAACACCGGGGAGCTGTTTTTT. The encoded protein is CASSPTGEANTGELFF.

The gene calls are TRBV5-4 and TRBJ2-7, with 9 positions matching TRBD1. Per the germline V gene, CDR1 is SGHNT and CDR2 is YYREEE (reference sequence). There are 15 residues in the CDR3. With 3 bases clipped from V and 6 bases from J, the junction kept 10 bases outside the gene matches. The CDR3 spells CASSSTGTGNGEQYF. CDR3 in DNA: TGTGCCAGCAGCTCGACCGGGACAGGGAATGGCGAGCAGTACTTC.

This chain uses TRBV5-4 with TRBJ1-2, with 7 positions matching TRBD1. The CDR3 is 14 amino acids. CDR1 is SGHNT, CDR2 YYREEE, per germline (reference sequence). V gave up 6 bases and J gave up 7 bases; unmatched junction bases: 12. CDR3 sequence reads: CASTVQGTGAGYTF. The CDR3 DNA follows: TGTGCCAGCACCGTACAGGGGACTGGGGCTGGCTACACCTTC.

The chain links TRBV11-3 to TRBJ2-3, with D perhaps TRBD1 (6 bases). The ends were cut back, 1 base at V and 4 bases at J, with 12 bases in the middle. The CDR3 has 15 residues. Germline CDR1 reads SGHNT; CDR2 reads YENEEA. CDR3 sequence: CASSLVGGVSDTQYF. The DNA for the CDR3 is TGTGCCAGCAGCTTAGTTGGGGGCGTATCAGATACGCAGTATTTT.

The CDR3 nucleotides are TGTGCCAGCAGCTTAACGGTGACTGTGGCAGGGGGCACTACCGGGGAGCTGTTTTTT. Translated, it gives CASSLTVTVAGGTTGELFF. The chain recombines TRBV7-3 with TRBJ2-2, with 8 bases matching TRBD1. Germline-derived CDR1 and CDR2 are SGHTA and FQGTGA. The V gene end was trimmed by 0 bases and the J gene end by 5 bases; junction bases not matched to a gene: 14. The CDR3 runs to 19 residues.

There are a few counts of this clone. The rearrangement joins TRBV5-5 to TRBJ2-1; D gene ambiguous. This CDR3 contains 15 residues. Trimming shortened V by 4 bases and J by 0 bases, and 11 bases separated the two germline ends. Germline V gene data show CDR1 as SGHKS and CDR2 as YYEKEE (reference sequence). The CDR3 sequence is CASSRVVSSYNEQFF. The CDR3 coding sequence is TGTGCCAGCAGCCGGGTCGTCAGCTCCTACAATGAGCAGTTCTTC.

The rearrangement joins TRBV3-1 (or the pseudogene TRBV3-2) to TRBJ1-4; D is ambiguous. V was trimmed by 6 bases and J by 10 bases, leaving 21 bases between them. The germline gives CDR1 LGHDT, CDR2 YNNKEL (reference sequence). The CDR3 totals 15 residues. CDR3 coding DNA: TGTGCCAGCAGGTACTCAGGCTCAGAGCCAGGAAAACTGTTTTTT. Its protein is CASRYSGSEPGKLFF.

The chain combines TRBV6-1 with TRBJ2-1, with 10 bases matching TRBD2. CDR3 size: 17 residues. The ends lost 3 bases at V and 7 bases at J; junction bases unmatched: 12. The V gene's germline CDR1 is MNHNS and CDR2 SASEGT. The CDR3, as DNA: TGTGCCAGCAGTGACCGGACTAGCGGATCTTTAGGGAATGAGCAGTTCTTC. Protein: CASSDRTSGSLGNEQFF.

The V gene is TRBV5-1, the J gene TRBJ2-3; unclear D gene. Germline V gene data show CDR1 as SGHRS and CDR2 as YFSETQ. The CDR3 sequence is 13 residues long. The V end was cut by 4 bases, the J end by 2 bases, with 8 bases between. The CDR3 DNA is TGCGCCAGCAGCCCTCTCTACACAGATACGCAGTATTTT. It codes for CASSPLYTDTQYF.

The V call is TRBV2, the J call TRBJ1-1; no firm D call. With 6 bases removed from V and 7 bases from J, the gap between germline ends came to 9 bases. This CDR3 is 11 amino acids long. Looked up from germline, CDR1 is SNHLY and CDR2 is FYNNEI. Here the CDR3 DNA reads TGTGCCAGCAGACTAGAATTTGAAGCTTTCTTT. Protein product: CASRLEFEAFF.

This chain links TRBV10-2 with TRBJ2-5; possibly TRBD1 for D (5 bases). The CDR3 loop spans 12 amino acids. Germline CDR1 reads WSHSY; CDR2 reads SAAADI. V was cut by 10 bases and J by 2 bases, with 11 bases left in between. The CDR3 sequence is CATRRTQETQYF. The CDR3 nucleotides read TGCGCCACCCGACGGACACAAGAGACCCAGTACTTC.

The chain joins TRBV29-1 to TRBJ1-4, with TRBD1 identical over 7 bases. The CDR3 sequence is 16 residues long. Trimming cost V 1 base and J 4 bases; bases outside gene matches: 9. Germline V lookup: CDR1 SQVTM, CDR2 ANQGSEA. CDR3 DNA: TGCAGCGTTGAAGGTCCACCAGGGGGAGATAATGAAAAACTGTTTTTT. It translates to CSVEGPPGGDNEKLFF. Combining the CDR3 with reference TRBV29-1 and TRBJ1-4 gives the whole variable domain SAVISQKPSRDICQRGTSLTIQCQVDSQVTMMFWYRQQPGQSLTLIATANQGSEATYESGFVIDKFPISRPNLTFSTLTVSNMSPEDSSIYLCSVEGPPGGDNEKLFFGSGTQLSVL.

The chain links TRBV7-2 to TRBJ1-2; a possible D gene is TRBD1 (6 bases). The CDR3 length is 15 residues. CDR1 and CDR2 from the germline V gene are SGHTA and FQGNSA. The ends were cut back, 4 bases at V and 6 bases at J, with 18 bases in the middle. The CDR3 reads CASSSHITGLNGYTF. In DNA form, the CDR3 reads TGTGCCAGCAGCTCACATATTACAGGGCTAAATGGCTACACCTTC.

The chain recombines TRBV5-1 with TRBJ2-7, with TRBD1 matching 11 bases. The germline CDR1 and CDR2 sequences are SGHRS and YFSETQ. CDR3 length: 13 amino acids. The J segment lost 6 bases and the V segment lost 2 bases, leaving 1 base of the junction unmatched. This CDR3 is CASSFGQGAEQYF. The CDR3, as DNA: TGCGCCAGCAGCTTCGGACAGGGGGCCGAGCAGTACTTC.

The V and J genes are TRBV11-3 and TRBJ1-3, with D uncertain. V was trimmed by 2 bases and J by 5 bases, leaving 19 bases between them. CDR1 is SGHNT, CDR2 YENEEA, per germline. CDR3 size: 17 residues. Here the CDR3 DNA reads TGTGCCAGCAGCTTATCTGGGTATGGGAGTCGTAGAAACACCATATATTTT. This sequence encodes CASSLSGYGSRRNTIYF.

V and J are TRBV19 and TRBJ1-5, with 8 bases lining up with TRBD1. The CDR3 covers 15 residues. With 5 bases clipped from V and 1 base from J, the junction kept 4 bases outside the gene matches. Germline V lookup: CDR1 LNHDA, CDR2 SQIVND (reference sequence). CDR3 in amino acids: CASSADRGSNQPQHF. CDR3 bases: TGTGCCAGTAGTGCAGACAGGGGAAGCAATCAGCCCCAGCATTTT.